The T cell receptor beta chain described here comes from a study of CD8 T cells in Susac syndrome. From blood CD8+ and CD4+ T cells, TCR beta sequences were generated. The multiple sclerosis control group comprised treatment-naive patients with stable or active relapsing-remitting disease. TEMRA cells were enriched by FACS, while CD8+ and CD4+ T cells were obtained through a negative isolation that was performed magnetically. Reverse transcription of about 0.45 to 1 ug RNA was carried out with random hexamers. TCRdb called the immunoSEQ multiplex PCR reads again in MiXCR, with one record for every CDR3 protein. The sample holds hundreds of thousands of distinct CDR3 sequences, just under 95% seen once. This CDR3 comprises 17 residues. V was pared by 0 bases and J by 0 bases, with 6 bases of the junction left unmatched. CDR1 is MGHRA and CDR2 is YSYEKL in the germline V gene.

The sample taken for sequencing was CD4+ T cells from PBMCs. This chain connects TRBV4-1 to TRBJ1-1, with 8 bases matching TRBD1. This sequence originates from a human donor with multiple sclerosis. The CDR3 loop is CASSQERVTGVNTEAFF. The DNA for the CDR3 is TGCGCCAGCAGCCAAGAGAGGGTGACAGGGGTGAACACTGAAGCTTTCTTT.